This T cell receptor (beta chain) appears in the sequencing data of a study of beta chain features in type 1 diabetes. The CDR3 is 15 amino acids. CDR1 is SGHTA, CDR2 FQGNSA, per germline. Deletions cut 5 bases from V and 5 bases from J, with 17 bases between. In its sample, this clone was seen once. Since all of the isolated RNA was reverse transcribed, expressed TCRB transcripts were what got sequenced. Only in-frame clones appear in the TCRdb table, and some are missing; sequencing was by immunoSEQ multiplex PCR. The sample has hundreds of thousands of clones, around 68% seen once. The clonotype originates from a man under 40 in good health. This chain links TRBV7-2 with TRBJ2-3; D could derive from TRBD1 or TRBD2 (6 bases each). The source material was naive CD4+ T cells from blood. The CDR3 region has the DNA TGTGCCAGCAGCAGAAAGAGGGGGGCTGGAGATACGCAGTATTTT. Translated: CASSRKRGAGDTQYF. Full variable domain (rest looked up from reference TRBV7-2 and TRBJ2-3): GAGVSQSPSNKVTEKGKDVELRCDPISGHTALYWYRQSLGQGLEFLIYFQGNSAPDKSGLPSDRFSAERTGGSVSTLTIQRTQQEDSAVYLCASSRKRGAGDTQYFGPGTRLTVL.